The clone carrying this T cell receptor beta chain was recorded a few times. Its antigen remains unknown. This sample is drawn from a study of blood T cells in healthy people across ages. Study-wide results and limits: Diversity figures based on one million T cells were deemed too low.

Using a J-beta primer mix together with a sample-barcoded 5' primer, a second PCR was run for roughly 7 to 11 cycles. Each single sample gave us at least 2.5 million CDR3-containing paired-end reads. TCRdb passed the 5' RACE reads through MiXCR, listing each CDR3 protein once. The sample has approximately 1,700,000 distinct CDR3 sequences; 35% to 50% are singletons. V was pared by 4 bases and J by 9 bases, with 16 bases between. Germline assignment: CDR1 MNHEY and CDR2 SVGAGI. The CDR3 sequence is 15 residues long. This TCR came from a human donor in good health. Sequenced material: blood. The rearrangement joins TRBV6-5 to TRBJ1-6; possibly TRBD1 for D (6 bases). CDR3 sequence reads: CASSSGTMASSPLHF. The CDR3 nucleotides read TGTGCCAGCAGTTCCGGGACAATGGCAAGTTCACCCCTCCACTTT.